This TCR beta chain was retrieved from a study of CD8+ T cells in alopecia areata. Both peripheral blood and punch biopsies of lesional scalp skin were obtained from patients who had alopecia areata. General observations from the study: The study also sequences resident alphabeta T cells of normal skin in scalp samples.

This clone has just one count. Its antigen is currently unknown. This CDR3 has 16 residues. From germline, CDR1 is SEHNR and CDR2 FQNEAQ (reference sequence). With 2 bases clipped from V and 1 base from J, the junction kept 8 bases outside the gene matches. cDNA prepared by RNA extraction and subsequent reverse transcription served as the template for sequencing. Generated by immunoSEQ multiplex PCR, the TCRdb table keeps only in-frame clones and is missing some. The sample carries approximately 61,000 clones, around 96% recorded once. The TCR originated in a human donor with alopecia areata. The gene calls are TRBV7-9 and TRBJ2-7; TRBD2 aligns across 7 bases. The sequences come from CD8+ T cells sorted from blood, collected at week 0. CDR3 nucleotides: TGTGCCAGCAGCTTAAGCGGGGACCAACGTTCCTACGAGCAGTACTTC. Translated, it gives CASSLSGDQRSYEQYF.